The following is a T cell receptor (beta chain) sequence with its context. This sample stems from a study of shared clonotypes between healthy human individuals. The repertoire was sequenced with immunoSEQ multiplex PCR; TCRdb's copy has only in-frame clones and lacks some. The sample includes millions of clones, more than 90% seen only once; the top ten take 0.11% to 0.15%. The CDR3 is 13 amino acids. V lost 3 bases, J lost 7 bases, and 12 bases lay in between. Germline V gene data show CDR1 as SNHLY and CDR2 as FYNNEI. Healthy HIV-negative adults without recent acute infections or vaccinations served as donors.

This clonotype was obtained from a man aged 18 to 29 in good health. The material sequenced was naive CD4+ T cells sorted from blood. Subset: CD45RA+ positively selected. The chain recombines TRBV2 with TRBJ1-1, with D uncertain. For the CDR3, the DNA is TGTGCCAGCAGTGAGAGAGAGGAGAGTGAAGCTTTCTTT. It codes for CASSEREESEAFF. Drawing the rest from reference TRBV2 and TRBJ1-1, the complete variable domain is EPEVTQTPSHQVTQMGQEVILRCVPISNHLYFYWYRQILGQKVEFLVSFYNNEISEKSEIFDDQFSVERPDGSNFTLKIRSTKLEDSAMYFCASSEREESEAFFGQGTRLTVV.